This T cell receptor beta chain comes out of a study of early T cells in non-severe SARS-CoV-2 infection. Study context: Chains were unpaired, as sequencing was done on bulk RNA from unsorted whole blood.

Attached unique molecular identifiers marked individual cDNA molecules. TCRdb re-called the 5' RACE reads through MiXCR, storing one row per CDR3 protein. Here the sample spans 85,000 to 90,000 distinct CDR3 sequences, roughly 14% being singletons. This clonotype was seen only a few times. The junction does not match germline at one end; this may be a read error. The CDR3 length is 15 residues. The V and J genes are TRBV12-3 or TRBV12-4 and TRBJ2-1; 9 bases fit TRBD2. The material sequenced was whole blood. The sequence came from an adult who was a healthcare worker with PCR-confirmed SARS-CoV-2 infection or an uninfected control (not recorded which). Written as DNA, the CDR3 is TGTGCCTCAACCGGGGTAGCGGGGGCCAACAATGAGCAGATCTTC. Translation: CASTGVAGANNEQIF.